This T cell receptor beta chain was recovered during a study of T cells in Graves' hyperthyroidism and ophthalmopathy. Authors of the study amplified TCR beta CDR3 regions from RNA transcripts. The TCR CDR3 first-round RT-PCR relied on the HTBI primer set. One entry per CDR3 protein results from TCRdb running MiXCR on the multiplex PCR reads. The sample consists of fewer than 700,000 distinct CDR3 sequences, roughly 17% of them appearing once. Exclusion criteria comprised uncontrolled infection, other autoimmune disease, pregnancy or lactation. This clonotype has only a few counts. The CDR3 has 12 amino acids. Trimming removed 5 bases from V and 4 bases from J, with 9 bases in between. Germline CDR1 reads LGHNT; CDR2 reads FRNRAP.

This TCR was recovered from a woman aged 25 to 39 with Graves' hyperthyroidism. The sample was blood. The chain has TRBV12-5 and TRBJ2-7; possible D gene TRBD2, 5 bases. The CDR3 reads CASGRDAYEQYF. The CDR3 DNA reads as TGTGCTAGTGGTCGGGATGCGTACGAGCAGTACTTC.